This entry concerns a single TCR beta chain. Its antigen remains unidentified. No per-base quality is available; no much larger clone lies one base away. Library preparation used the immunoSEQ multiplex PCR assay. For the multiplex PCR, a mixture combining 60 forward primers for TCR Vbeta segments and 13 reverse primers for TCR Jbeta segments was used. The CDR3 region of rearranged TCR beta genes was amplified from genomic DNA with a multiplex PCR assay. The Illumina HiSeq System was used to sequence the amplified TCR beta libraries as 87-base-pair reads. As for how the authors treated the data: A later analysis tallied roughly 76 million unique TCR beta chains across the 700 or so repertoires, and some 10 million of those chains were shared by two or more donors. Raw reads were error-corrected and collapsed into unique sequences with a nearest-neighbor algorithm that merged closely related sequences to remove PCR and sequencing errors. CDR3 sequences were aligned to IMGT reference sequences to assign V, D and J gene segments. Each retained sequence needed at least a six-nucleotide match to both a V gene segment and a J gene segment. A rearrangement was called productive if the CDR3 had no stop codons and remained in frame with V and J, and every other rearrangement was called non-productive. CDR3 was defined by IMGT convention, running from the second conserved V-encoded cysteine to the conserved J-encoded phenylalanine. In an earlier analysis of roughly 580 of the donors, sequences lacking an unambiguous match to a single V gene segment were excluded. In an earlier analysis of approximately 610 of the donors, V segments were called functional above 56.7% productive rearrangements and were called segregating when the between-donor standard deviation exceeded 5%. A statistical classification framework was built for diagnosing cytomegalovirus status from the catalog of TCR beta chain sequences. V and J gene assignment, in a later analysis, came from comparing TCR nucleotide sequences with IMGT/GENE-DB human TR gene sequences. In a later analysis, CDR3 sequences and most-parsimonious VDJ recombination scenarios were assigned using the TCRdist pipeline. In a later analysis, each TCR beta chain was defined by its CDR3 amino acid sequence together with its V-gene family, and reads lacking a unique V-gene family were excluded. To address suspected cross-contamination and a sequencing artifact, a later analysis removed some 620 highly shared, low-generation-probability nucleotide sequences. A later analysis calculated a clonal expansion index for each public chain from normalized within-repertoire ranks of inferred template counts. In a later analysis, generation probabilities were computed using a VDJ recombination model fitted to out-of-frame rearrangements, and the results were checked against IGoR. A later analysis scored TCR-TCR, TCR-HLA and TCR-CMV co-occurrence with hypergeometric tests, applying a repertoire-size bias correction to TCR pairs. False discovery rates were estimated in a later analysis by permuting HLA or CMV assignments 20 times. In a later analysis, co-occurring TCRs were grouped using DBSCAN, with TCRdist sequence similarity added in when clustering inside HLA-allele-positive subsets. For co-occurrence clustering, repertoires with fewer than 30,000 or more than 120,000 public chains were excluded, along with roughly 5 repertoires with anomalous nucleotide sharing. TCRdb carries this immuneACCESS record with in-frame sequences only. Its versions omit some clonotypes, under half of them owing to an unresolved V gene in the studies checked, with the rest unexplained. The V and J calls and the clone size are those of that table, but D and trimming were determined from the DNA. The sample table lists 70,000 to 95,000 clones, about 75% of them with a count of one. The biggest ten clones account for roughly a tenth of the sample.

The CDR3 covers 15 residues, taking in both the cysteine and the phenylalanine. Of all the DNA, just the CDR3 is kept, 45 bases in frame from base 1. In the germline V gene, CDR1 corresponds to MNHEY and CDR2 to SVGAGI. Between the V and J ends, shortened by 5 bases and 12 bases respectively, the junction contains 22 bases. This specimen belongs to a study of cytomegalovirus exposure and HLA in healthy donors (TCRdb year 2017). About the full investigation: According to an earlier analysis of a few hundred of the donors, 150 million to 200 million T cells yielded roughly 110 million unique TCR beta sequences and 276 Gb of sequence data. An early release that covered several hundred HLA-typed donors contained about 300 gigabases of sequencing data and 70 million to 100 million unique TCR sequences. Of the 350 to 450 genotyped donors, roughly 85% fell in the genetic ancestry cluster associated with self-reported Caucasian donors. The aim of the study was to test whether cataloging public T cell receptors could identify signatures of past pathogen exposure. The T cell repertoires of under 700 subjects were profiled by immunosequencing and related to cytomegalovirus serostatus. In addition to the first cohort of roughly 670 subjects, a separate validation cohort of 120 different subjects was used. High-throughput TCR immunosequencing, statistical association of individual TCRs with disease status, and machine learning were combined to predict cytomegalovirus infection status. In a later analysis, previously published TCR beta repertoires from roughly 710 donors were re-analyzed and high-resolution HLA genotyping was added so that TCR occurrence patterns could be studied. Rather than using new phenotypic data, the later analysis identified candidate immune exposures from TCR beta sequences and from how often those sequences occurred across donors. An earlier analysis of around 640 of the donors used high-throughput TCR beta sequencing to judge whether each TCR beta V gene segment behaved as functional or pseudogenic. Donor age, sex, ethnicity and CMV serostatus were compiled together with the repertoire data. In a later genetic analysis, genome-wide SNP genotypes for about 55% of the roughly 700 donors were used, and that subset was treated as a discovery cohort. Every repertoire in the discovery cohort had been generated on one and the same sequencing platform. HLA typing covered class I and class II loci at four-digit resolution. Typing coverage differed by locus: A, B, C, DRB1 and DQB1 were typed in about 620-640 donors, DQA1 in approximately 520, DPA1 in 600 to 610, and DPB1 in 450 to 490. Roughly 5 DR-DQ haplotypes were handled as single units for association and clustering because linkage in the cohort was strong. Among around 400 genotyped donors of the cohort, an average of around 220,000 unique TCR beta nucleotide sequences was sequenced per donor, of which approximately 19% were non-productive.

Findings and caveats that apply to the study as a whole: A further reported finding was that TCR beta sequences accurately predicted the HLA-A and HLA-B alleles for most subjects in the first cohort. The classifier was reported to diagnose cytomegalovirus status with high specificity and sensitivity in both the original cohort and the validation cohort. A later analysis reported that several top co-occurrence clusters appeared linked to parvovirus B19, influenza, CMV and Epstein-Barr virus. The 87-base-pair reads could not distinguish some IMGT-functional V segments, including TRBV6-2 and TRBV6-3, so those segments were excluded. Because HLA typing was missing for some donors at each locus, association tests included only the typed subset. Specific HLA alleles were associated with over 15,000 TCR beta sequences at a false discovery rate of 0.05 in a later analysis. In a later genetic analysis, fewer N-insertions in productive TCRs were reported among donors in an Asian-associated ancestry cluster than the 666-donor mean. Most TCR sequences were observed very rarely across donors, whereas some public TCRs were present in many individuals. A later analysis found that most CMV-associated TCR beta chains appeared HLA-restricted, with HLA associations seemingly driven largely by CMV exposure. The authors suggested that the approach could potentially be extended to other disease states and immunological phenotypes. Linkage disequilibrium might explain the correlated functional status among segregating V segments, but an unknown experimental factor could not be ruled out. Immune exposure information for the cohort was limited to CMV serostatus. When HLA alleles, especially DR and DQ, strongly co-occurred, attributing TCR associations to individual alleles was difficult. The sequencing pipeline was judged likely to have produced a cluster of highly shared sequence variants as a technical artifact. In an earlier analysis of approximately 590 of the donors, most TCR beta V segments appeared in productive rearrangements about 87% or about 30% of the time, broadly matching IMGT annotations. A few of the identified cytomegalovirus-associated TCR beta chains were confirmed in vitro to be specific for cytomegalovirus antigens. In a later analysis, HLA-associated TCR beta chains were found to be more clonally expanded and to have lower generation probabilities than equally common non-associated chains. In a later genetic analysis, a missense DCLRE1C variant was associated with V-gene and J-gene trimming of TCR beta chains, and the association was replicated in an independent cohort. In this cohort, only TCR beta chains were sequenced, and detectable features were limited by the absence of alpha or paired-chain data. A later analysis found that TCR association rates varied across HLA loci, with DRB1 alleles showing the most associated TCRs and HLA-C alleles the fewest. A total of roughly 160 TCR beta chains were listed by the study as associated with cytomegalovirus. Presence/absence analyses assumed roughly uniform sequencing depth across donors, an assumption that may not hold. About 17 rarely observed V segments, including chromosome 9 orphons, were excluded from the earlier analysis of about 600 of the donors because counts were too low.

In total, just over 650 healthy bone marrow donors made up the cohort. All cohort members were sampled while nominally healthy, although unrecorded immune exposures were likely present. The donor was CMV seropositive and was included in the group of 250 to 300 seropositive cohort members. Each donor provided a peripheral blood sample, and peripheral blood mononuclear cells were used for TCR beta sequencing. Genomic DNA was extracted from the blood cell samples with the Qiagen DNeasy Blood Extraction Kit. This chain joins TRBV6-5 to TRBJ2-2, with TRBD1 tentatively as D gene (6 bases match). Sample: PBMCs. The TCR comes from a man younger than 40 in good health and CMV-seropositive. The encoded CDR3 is CASSGGAGVAEKLFF. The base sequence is TGTGCCAGCAGTGGGGGCGCAGGAGTGGCAGAGAAGCTGTTTTTT.